This T cell receptor (beta chain) was sequenced during a study of OX40 agonist ivuxolimab in advanced cancers. Study summary: While on treatment, patients had intravenous ivuxolimab at 0.01 to 10 mg/kg every 2 weeks. Three patients showed partial responses: one hepatocellular carcinoma and two cutaneous melanoma cases. Hepatocellular carcinoma, melanoma, renal cell or head and neck cancer was diagnosed in the dose-escalation patients.

CDR1 MNHEY and CDR2 SMNVEV come from the germline V gene (reference sequence). Trimming cost V 3 bases and J 4 bases, with 12 bases left between them. The CDR3 covers 14 residues. Produced via immunoSEQ multiplex PCR; TCRdb's table is partial and in-frame only. Of tens of thousands of clones listed, roughly 92% are singletons. This clonotype was obtained from an adult with an advanced solid tumor such as melanoma, head and neck, liver or kidney cancer. This chain joins TRBV27 and TRBJ1-1, with no clear D. Source: CD4+ or CD8+ T cells sorted from blood, taken in a trial of the OX40 agonist ivuxolimab. This CDR3 is CASSLRGSSTEAFF. The CDR3 DNA reads as TGTGCCAGCAGTTTGCGGGGTTCCAGCACTGAAGCTTTCTTT.